This is a list of T cell receptor beta chains from one sample in a study of control samples from healthy donors and cancer patients. Data came from immunoSEQ multiplex PCR; TCRdb stores just in-frame clones and leaves some out. The table records hundreds of thousands of clones, approximately 80% of them present only once. The sequencing input was PBMCs. The receptors here all came from a woman aged 55-69 years with lung cancer. The CDR3 runs from the conserved cysteine through the conserved F or W. The order of the fields is J gene, V gene, clone size, D gene, CDR3 DNA, CDR3 protein. The D gene is left open where the match is weak. Clone size is given for some rows only: seen once, a few or many times, or a class if the clone is expanded.

j_gene: TRBJ2-5; v_gene: TRBV6-2/TRBV6-3; abundance: .; d_gene: TRBD2; CDR3nt: TGTGCCAGCAGTTACTCCCGGGCGGGAGGAGGAGAGACCCAGTACTTC; CDR3aa: CASSYSRAGGGETQYF
j_gene: TRBJ2-2; v_gene: TRBV7-9; abundance: .; d_gene: TRBD2; CDR3nt: TGTGCCAGCAGCTTAATGGGACTAAAAACCGGGGAGCTGTTTTTT; CDR3aa: CASSLMGLKTGELFF
j_gene: TRBJ2-2; v_gene: TRBV7-2; abundance: many; d_gene: .; CDR3nt: TGTGCCAGCAGCTTAGAAGGGACAACGAACACCGGGGAGCTGTTTTTT; CDR3aa: CASSLEGTTNTGELFF
j_gene: TRBJ1-1; v_gene: TRBV7-2; abundance: .; d_gene: TRBD1; CDR3nt: TGTGCCAGCAGCGGCGGGGGCCTCAGGGGGAGCACTGAAGCTTTCTTT; CDR3aa: CASSGGGLRGSTEAFF
j_gene: TRBJ1-4; v_gene: TRBV24-1; abundance: .; d_gene: .; CDR3nt: TGTGCCACCAGTGATTCGGATGAAAAACTGTTTTTT; CDR3aa: CATSDSDEKLFF
j_gene: TRBJ1-2; v_gene: TRBV2; abundance: .; d_gene: .; CDR3nt: TGTGCCAGCAGGGAGGGGTTTAACTTTGGCTACACCTTC; CDR3aa: CASREGFNFGYTF
j_gene: TRBJ2-2; v_gene: TRBV10-3; abundance: .; d_gene: TRBD1; CDR3nt: TGTGCCATCGGATGGGACAGGGGTAACACCGGGGAGCTGTTTTTT; CDR3aa: CAIGWDRGNTGELFF
j_gene: TRBJ1-4; v_gene: TRBV15; abundance: .; d_gene: .; CDR3nt: TGTGCCACCAGCAGAGAAACAGTCCCTAATGAAAAACTGTTTTTT; CDR3aa: CATSRETVPNEKLFF
j_gene: TRBJ2-6; v_gene: TRBV3-1/TRBV3-2; abundance: .; d_gene: TRBD1; CDR3nt: TGTGCCAGCAGCCCCATACCGGACAGGGAATCTGGGGCCAACGTCCTGACTTTC; CDR3aa: CASSPIPDRESGANVLTF
j_gene: TRBJ2-1; v_gene: TRBV25-1; abundance: .; d_gene: .; CDR3nt: TGTGCCAGCAGTGAAGGGGGCAGGGAAGATGAGCAGTTCTTC; CDR3aa: CASSEGGREDEQFF
j_gene: TRBJ1-5; v_gene: TRBV27; abundance: once; d_gene: .; CDR3nt: TGTGCCAGCAGTCGCCTTAGTGATCAGCCCCAGCATTTT; CDR3aa: CASSRLSDQPQHF
j_gene: TRBJ1-3; v_gene: TRBV7-9; abundance: few; d_gene: .; CDR3nt: TGTGCCAGCAGCCGCCAGGGGACTGGAAACACCATATATTTT; CDR3aa: CASSRQGTGNTIYF
j_gene: TRBJ1-5; v_gene: TRBV6-5; abundance: .; d_gene: TRBD1; CDR3nt: TGTGCCAGCAGGTCCGGGACAGGGGCCAATCAGCCCCAGCATTTT; CDR3aa: CASRSGTGANQPQHF
j_gene: TRBJ1-3; v_gene: TRBV6-5; abundance: .; d_gene: .; CDR3nt: TGTGCCAGCAGTTACAGGGAGAAGGGGAACACCATATATTTT; CDR3aa: CASSYREKGNTIYF
j_gene: TRBJ1-5; v_gene: TRBV5-1; abundance: few; d_gene: .; CDR3nt: TGCGCCAGCAGCCAGGAGGGGAATCAGCCCCAGCATTTT; CDR3aa: CASSQEGNQPQHF
j_gene: TRBJ2-2; v_gene: TRBV10-3; abundance: .; d_gene: TRBD2; CDR3nt: TGTGCCATCAGGAGAACTAGCGGGAACACCGGGGAGCTGTTTTTT; CDR3aa: CAIRRTSGNTGELFF
j_gene: TRBJ1-1; v_gene: TRBV2; abundance: .; d_gene: TRBD1; CDR3nt: TGTGCCAGCAGATTTGGACAGGGGGCAACTGAAGCTTTCTTT; CDR3aa: CASRFGQGATEAFF
j_gene: TRBJ2-1; v_gene: TRBV6-5; abundance: .; d_gene: .; CDR3nt: TGTGCCAGCAAAAAGCGTCCCGATGCCTACAATGAGCAGTTCTTC; CDR3aa: CASKKRPDAYNEQFF
j_gene: TRBJ2-1; v_gene: TRBV21-1; abundance: few; d_gene: .; CDR3nt: TGTGCCAGCAGCAAATTGGGGGGACTAGCGGGGTCCTACAATGAGCAGTTCTTC; CDR3aa: CASSKLGGLAGSYNEQFF
j_gene: TRBJ2-7; v_gene: TRBV20-1; abundance: .; d_gene: TRBD1; CDR3nt: TGCAGTGCTAGTGGGGCCGGGCCAGGGGGATCCTACGAGCAGTACTTC; CDR3aa: CSASGAGPGGSYEQYF
j_gene: TRBJ1-2; v_gene: TRBV5-1; abundance: .; d_gene: TRBD1; CDR3nt: TGCGCCAGCAGCCTCCGGACAGGGGATGGTGGCTACACCTTC; CDR3aa: CASSLRTGDGGYTF
j_gene: TRBJ2-3; v_gene: TRBV10-3; abundance: .; d_gene: .; CDR3nt: TGTGCCATCAGTACCACAGATACGCAGTATTTT; CDR3aa: CAISTTDTQYF
j_gene: TRBJ1-4; v_gene: TRBV2; abundance: .; d_gene: .; CDR3nt: TGTGCCAGCAGGCCGGGGGGGACCCTTAATGAAAAACTGTTTTTT; CDR3aa: CASRPGGTLNEKLFF
j_gene: TRBJ1-1; v_gene: TRBV4-1; abundance: .; d_gene: .; CDR3nt: TGCGCCAGCAGCCAACCCCAGTGGGGGACTGAAGCTTTCTTT; CDR3aa: CASSQPQWGTEAFF
j_gene: TRBJ1-5; v_gene: TRBV6-1; abundance: .; d_gene: TRBD1; CDR3nt: TGTGCCAGCAGTGAAGCTTTCAGGGGGGTTAGCAATCAGCCCCAGCATTTT; CDR3aa: CASSEAFRGVSNQPQHF
j_gene: TRBJ2-5; v_gene: TRBV19; abundance: once; d_gene: TRBD1; CDR3nt: TGTGCCAGTAGTATACCGCAACGGGACAGCTACCAAGAGACCCAGTACTTC; CDR3aa: CASSIPQRDSYQETQYF
j_gene: TRBJ1-1; v_gene: TRBV7-9; abundance: .; d_gene: .; CDR3nt: TGTGCCAGCAGCTCCCGTTCAGCCAGGGAAGGGGCCACTGAAGCTTTCTTT; CDR3aa: CASSSRSAREGATEAFF
j_gene: TRBJ2-1; v_gene: TRBV5-1; abundance: .; d_gene: TRBD2; CDR3nt: TGCGCCAGCAGCTTAACGGGGGGTTACAATGAGCAGTTCTTC; CDR3aa: CASSLTGGYNEQFF
j_gene: TRBJ1-2; v_gene: TRBV19; abundance: once; d_gene: .; CDR3nt: TGTGCCAGTAGTAGGCGAACAGGGTCCCATGGCTACACCTTC; CDR3aa: CASSRRTGSHGYTF
j_gene: TRBJ1-5; v_gene: TRBV19; abundance: .; d_gene: .; CDR3nt: TGTGCCAGTAGGGGGGACACCAATAGCAATCAGCCCCAGCATTTT; CDR3aa: CASRGDTNSNQPQHF
j_gene: TRBJ2-7; v_gene: TRBV12-3/TRBV12-4; abundance: .; d_gene: .; CDR3nt: TGTGCCAGCAGTGTGGGGGGCGGTTACGAGCAGTACTTC; CDR3aa: CASSVGGGYEQYF
j_gene: TRBJ2-1; v_gene: TRBV3-1/TRBV3-2; abundance: .; d_gene: TRBD2; CDR3nt: TGTGCCAGCAGCCAAGTCGCACTAGCGGGCTACAATGAGCAGTTCTTC; CDR3aa: CASSQVALAGYNEQFF
j_gene: TRBJ1-1; v_gene: TRBV27; abundance: .; d_gene: .; CDR3nt: TGTGCCAGCAGACACCAGAGCTCTGAAGCTTTCTTT; CDR3aa: CASRHQSSEAFF
j_gene: TRBJ1-5; v_gene: TRBV2; abundance: .; d_gene: .; CDR3nt: TGTGCCAGCAGTGTGGAGAGAGATCAGCCCCAGCATTTT; CDR3aa: CASSVERDQPQHF
j_gene: TRBJ2-3; v_gene: TRBV10-3; abundance: once; d_gene: .; CDR3nt: TGTGCCATCAGTGGGACGGTGATAGATACGCAGTATTTT; CDR3aa: CAISGTVIDTQYF
j_gene: TRBJ2-7; v_gene: TRBV3-1/TRBV3-2; abundance: once; d_gene: .; CDR3nt: TGTGCCAGCAGCCAGGGGGAGCTGAGACGGCACTCCTACGAGCAGTACTTC; CDR3aa: CASSQGELRRHSYEQYF
j_gene: TRBJ2-3; v_gene: TRBV6-5; abundance: .; d_gene: .; CDR3nt: TGTGCCAGCAGGGACAGCAACACAGATACGCAGTATTTT; CDR3aa: CASRDSNTDTQYF
j_gene: TRBJ1-2; v_gene: TRBV30; abundance: .; d_gene: TRBD1; CDR3nt: TGTGCCTGGAGCCTAACATCCCCGGGACAGGGTGGGGATGGCTACACCTTC; CDR3aa: CAWSLTSPGQGGDGYTF
j_gene: TRBJ2-7; v_gene: TRBV6-5; abundance: .; d_gene: .; CDR3nt: TGTGCCAGCGGGGTCTCTTCCTACGAGCAGTACTTC; CDR3aa: CASGVSSYEQYF
j_gene: TRBJ2-7; v_gene: TRBV21-1; abundance: few; d_gene: .; CDR3nt: TGTGCCAGCAGCGCCCCCTTCCCCCGGACAGGGACGTACGAGCAGTACTTC; CDR3aa: CASSAPFPRTGTYEQYF
j_gene: TRBJ2-6; v_gene: TRBV18; abundance: .; d_gene: .; CDR3nt: TGTGCCAGCTCACAAGCGACAGTCCTCTCTGGGGCCAACGTCCTGACTTTC; CDR3aa: CASSQATVLSGANVLTF
j_gene: TRBJ2-5; v_gene: TRBV7-6; abundance: few; d_gene: .; CDR3nt: TGTGCCAGCAGCCCTGGGGAGACCCAGTACTTC; CDR3aa: CASSPGETQYF
j_gene: TRBJ1-1; v_gene: TRBV5-5; abundance: .; d_gene: .; CDR3nt: TGTGCCAGCAGCTTGAGTTGGGACACTGAAGCTTTCTTT; CDR3aa: CASSLSWDTEAFF
j_gene: TRBJ2-7; v_gene: TRBV10-3; abundance: .; d_gene: .; CDR3nt: TGTGCCATCAGTGAGTCGTTTGGGGGTGGCAACGAGCAGTACTTC; CDR3aa: CAISESFGGGNEQYF
j_gene: TRBJ2-4; v_gene: TRBV30; abundance: .; d_gene: .; CDR3nt: TGTGCCTGGAGTGTTGGAGGGGGAAACATTCAGTACTTC; CDR3aa: CAWSVGGGNIQYF
j_gene: TRBJ1-1; v_gene: TRBV2; abundance: .; d_gene: .; CDR3nt: TGTGCCAGCAGTGAAGGGGGGCTATTCACTGAAGCTTTCTTT; CDR3aa: CASSEGGLFTEAFF
j_gene: TRBJ1-4; v_gene: TRBV5-1; abundance: .; d_gene: TRBD1; CDR3nt: TGCGCCAGCAGCTTGGGCGGACAGGGAGCTAATGAAAAACTGTTTTTT; CDR3aa: CASSLGGQGANEKLFF
j_gene: TRBJ1-1; v_gene: TRBV10-3; abundance: .; d_gene: .; CDR3nt: TGTGCCATCAGTGAACGAGGGAAGGGGATGGAGCGAGCTTTCTTT; CDR3aa: CAISERGKGMERAFF
j_gene: TRBJ1-4; v_gene: TRBV5-1; abundance: .; d_gene: .; CDR3nt: TGCGCCAGCAGTTACTTACCGTTAGGGGCAACTAATGAAAAACTGTTTTTT; CDR3aa: CASSYLPLGATNEKLFF
j_gene: TRBJ2-3; v_gene: TRBV2; abundance: .; d_gene: TRBD2; CDR3nt: TGTGCCAGCACGGCTAGCGGGGGGGCCGTAGATACGCGGTATTTT; CDR3aa: CASTASGGAVDTRYF
j_gene: TRBJ1-1; v_gene: TRBV3-1/TRBV3-2; abundance: .; d_gene: TRBD1; CDR3nt: TGTGCCAGCAGCCTCCAAGGGACAGGGGGGACTGAAGCTTTCTTT; CDR3aa: CASSLQGTGGTEAFF
j_gene: TRBJ2-1; v_gene: TRBV5-1; abundance: .; d_gene: .; CDR3nt: TGCGCCAGCAGCTACGACAGCACAATTACCTACAATGAGCAGTTCTTC; CDR3aa: CASSYDSTITYNEQFF
j_gene: TRBJ1-2; v_gene: TRBV30; abundance: .; d_gene: .; CDR3nt: TGTGCCTGGGCTCCCGGGACGGCCTATGGCTACACCTTC; CDR3aa: CAWAPGTAYGYTF
j_gene: TRBJ2-1; v_gene: TRBV30; abundance: .; d_gene: .; CDR3nt: TGTGCCTGGAGTGTTGGGCGTGTAGGAGGGGAGCAGTTCTTC; CDR3aa: CAWSVGRVGGEQFF
j_gene: TRBJ1-2; v_gene: TRBV3-1/TRBV3-2; abundance: few; d_gene: .; CDR3nt: TGTGCCAGCAGCCAAGAATCCTGGCAGGGGCCAGTGGGCTACACCTTC; CDR3aa: CASSQESWQGPVGYTF